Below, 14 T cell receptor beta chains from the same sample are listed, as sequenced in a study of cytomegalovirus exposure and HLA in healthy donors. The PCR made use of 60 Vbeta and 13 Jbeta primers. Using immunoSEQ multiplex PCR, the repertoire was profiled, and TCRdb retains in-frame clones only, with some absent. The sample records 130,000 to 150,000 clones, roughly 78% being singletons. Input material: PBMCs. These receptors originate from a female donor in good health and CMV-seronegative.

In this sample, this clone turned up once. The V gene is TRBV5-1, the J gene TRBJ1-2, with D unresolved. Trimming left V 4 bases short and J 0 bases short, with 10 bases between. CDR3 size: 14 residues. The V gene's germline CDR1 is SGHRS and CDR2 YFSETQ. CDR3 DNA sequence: TGCGCCAGCAGCACAGTGCCAGCTAACTATGGCTACACCTTC. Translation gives CASSTVPANYGYTF. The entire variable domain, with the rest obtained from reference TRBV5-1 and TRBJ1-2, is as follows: KAGVTQTPRYLIKTRGQQVTLSCSPISGHRSVSWYQQTPGQGLQFLFEYFSETQRNKGNFPGRFSGRQFSNSRSEMNVSTLELGDSALYLCASSTVPANYGYTFGSGTRLTVV.

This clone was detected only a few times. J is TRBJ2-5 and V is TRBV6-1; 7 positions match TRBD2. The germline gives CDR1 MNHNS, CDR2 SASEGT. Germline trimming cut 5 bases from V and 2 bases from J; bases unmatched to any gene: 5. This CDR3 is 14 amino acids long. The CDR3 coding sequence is TGTGCCAGCAGTCAAGGACTAGTGCAAGAGACCCAGTACTTC. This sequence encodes CASSQGLVQETQYF.

This CDR3 reads CASSLGTGEFYEQYF. DNA of the CDR3: TGTGCCAGCAGCCTTGGGACAGGGGAATTTTACGAGCAGTACTTC. The chain joins TRBV6-5 to TRBJ2-7; 10 bases agree with TRBD1. The V segment lost 6 bases and the J segment 4 bases; nucleotides outside the gene matches: 9. This CDR3 has 15 residues. The germline V gene encodes CDR1 MNHEY and CDR2 SVGAGI.

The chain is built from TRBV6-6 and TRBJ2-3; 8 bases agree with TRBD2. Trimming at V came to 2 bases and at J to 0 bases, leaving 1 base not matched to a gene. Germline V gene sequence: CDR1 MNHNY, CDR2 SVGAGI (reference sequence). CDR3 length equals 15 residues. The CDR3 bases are TGTGCCAGCAGTTACAAGCGGGGGAGCACAGATACGCAGTATTTT. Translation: CASSYKRGSTDTQYF.

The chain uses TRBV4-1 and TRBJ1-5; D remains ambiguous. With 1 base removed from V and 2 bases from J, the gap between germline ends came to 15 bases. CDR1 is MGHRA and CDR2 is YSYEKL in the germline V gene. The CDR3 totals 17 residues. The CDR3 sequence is CASSQGAGNIGNQPQHF. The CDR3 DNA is TGCGCCAGCAGCCAAGGTGCGGGGAATATAGGCAATCAGCCCCAGCATTTT.

CDR3 nucleotides: TGTGCCAGCAGCCCACCAGGGGGGCGGAACACTGAAGCTTTCTTT. Amino acids: CASSPPGGRNTEAFF. The rearrangement joins TRBV9 to TRBJ1-1; TRBD1 matches at 7 bases. V lost 4 bases to trimming and J lost 1 base; unmatched junction nucleotides: 7. Per the germline V gene, CDR1 is SGDLS and CDR2 is YYNGEE. The CDR3 contains 15 residues.

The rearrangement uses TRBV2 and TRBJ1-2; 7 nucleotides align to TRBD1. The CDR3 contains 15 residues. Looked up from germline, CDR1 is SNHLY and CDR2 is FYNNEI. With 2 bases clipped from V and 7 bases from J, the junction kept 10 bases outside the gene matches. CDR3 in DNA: TGTGCCAGCAGTGAACTTACGACAGGGTCGAGTGGCTACACCTTC. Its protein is CASSELTTGSSGYTF.

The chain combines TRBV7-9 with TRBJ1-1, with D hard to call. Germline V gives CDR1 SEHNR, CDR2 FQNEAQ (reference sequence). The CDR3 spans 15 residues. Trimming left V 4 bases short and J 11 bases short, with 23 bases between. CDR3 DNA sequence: TGTGCCAGCAGCTCTTCCGGGAGGGAGGGAGTAGGGGCTTTCTTT. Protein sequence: CASSSSGREGVGAFF.

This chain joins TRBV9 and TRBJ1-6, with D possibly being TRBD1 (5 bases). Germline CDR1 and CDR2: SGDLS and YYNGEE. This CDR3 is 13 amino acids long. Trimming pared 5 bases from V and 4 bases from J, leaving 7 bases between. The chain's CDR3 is CASSRQYNSPLHF. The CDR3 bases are TGTGCCAGCAGTAGACAGTATAATTCACCCCTCCACTTT.

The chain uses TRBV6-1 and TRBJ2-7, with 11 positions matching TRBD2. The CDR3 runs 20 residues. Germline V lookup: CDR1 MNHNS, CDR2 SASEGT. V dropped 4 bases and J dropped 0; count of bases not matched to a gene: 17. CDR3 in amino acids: CASSVVLAGAGLVGSYEQYF. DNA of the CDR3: TGTGCCAGCAGTGTAGTACTAGCGGGAGCTGGTCTTGTCGGCTCCTACGAGCAGTACTTC.

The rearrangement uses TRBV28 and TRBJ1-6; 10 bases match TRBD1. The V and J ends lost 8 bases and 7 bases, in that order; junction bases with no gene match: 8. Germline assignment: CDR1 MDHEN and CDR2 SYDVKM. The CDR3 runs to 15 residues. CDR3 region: CASRPGTGDNSPLHF. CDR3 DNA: TGTGCCAGCCGTCCCGGGACAGGGGACAATTCACCCCTCCACTTT.

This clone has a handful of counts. CDR3 DNA sequence: TGTGCCAGCAGTGATCTACTAGCGGGGGGGCCGCTCTACAATGAGCAGTTCTTC. Amino acid sequence: CASSDLLAGGPLYNEQFF. The genes are TRBV6-1 and TRBJ2-1; 13 bases line up with TRBD2. V lost 3 bases to trimming and J lost 3 bases; unmatched junction nucleotides: 8. The CDR3 is 18 residues long. Germline V gene sequence: CDR1 MNHNS, CDR2 SASEGT.

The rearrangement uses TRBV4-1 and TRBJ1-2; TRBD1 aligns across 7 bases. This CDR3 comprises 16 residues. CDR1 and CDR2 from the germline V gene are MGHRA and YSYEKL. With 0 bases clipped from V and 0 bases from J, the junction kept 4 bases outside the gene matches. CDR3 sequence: CASSQDGQVSNYGYTF. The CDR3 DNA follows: TGCGCCAGCAGCCAAGATGGACAGGTGTCTAACTATGGCTACACCTTC.

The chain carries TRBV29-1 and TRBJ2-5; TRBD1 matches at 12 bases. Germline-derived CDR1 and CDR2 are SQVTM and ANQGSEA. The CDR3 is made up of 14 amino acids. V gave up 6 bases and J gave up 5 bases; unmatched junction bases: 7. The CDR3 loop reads CSVVGQGAGETQYF. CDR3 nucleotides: TGCAGCGTCGTGGGACAGGGGGCCGGGGAGACCCAGTACTTC.